These 26 T cell receptor beta chains share one sample of origin, sequenced in a study of vaccination and CD4 T cells after COVID-19. TCRdb recomputed calls from the PCR reads with MiXCR, one row per CDR3 protein. The sample records about 28,000 distinct CDR3 sequences, roughly 45% being singletons. Time point in this sample: late sampling 161 to 241 days after vaccination in a few convalescent patients. The material was CD4+ T cells from blood, obtained about 7 months after SARS-CoV-2 vaccination. Receptors were obtained from a human donor who had recovered from COVID-19.

The chain employs TRBV6-1 and TRBJ1-1; a weak D match, TRBD1 (5 bases). The CDR3 contains 14 residues. Germline assignment: CDR1 MNHNS and CDR2 SASEGT. Trimming cost V 1 base and J 0 bases, with 6 bases left between them. Here the CDR3 DNA reads TGTGCCAGCAGTGAAGAGGGGATGAACACTGAAGCTTTCTTT. This translates into CASSEEGMNTEAFF.

This chain connects TRBV28 to TRBJ2-7; 7 nucleotides match TRBD2. From germline, CDR1 is MDHEN and CDR2 SYDVKM. V dropped 2 bases and J dropped 0; count of bases not matched to a gene: 1. This CDR3 is 14 amino acids long. CDR3: CASSLRGDSYEQYF. For the CDR3, the DNA is TGTGCCAGCAGTTTACGGGGGGACTCCTACGAGCAGTACTTC. The entire variable domain, with the rest obtained from reference TRBV28 and TRBJ2-7, is as follows: DVKVTQSSRYLVKRTGEKVFLECVQDMDHENMFWYRQDPGLGLRLIYFSYDVKMKEKGDIPEGYSVSREKKERFSLILESASTNQTSMYLCASSLRGDSYEQYFGPGTRLTVT.

This clonotype was observed a few times. The chain uses TRBV6-1 and TRBJ2-5; a possible D gene is TRBD2 (6 bases). Per germline, CDR1 MNHNS and CDR2 SASEGT. The CDR3 covers 14 residues. V was shortened by 4 bases and J by 4 bases, with 13 bases between the two germline ends. The CDR3 protein is CASSALGGAETQYF. Here the CDR3 DNA reads TGTGCCAGCAGTGCCCTCGGCGGGGCAGAGACCCAGTACTTC.

The gene calls are TRBV15 and TRBJ1-5; 7 nucleotides line up with TRBD1. There are 15 residues in the CDR3. The V segment lost 1 base and the J segment 2 bases; nucleotides outside the gene matches: 2. Germline CDR1 LNHNV, CDR2 YYDKDF (reference sequence). The CDR3 here is CATSRGGGGNQPQHF. The CDR3 DNA follows: TGTGCCACCAGCAGAGGAGGGGGCGGCAATCAGCCCCAGCATTTT.

This sequence joins TRBV27 and TRBJ1-6; D uncertain. The CDR3 has 15 residues. V gave up 5 bases and J gave up 4 bases, with 12 bases separating them. From germline, CDR1 is MNHEY and CDR2 SMNVEV (reference sequence). The CDR3 DNA reads TGTGCCAGCAGTACCACTCCGGTTTATAATTCACCCCTCCACTTT. This translates into CASSTTPVYNSPLHF.

The gene calls are TRBV19 and TRBJ1-5; D ambiguous. Trimming removed 3 bases at V and 0 bases at J, with 15 bases between. The CDR3 spans 17 residues. Germline loops: CDR1 LNHDA, CDR2 SQIVND (reference sequence). The CDR3 loop is CASSIKWKDYSNQPQHF. In nucleotides, the CDR3 is TGTGCCAGTAGTATCAAGTGGAAGGATTATAGCAATCAGCCCCAGCATTTT.

The genes are TRBV21-1 and TRBJ2-1. TRBV21-1 represents a pseudogene. This CDR3 is built from 13 residues. CDR3 DNA: TGTGCCAGCAGCAAATCTACAAGGAATGAGCAGTTCTTC. Its protein product is CASSKSTRNEQFF.

This clonotype was seen just once. The V gene is TRBV12-3 or TRBV12-4, the J gene TRBJ2-7, with D possibly being TRBD2 (6 bases). CDR3 length equals 14 residues. The V and J ends lost 5 bases and 6 bases respectively, with 17 bases between them. CDR3: CASSPRDSFSEQYF. CDR3 sequence (DNA): TGTGCCAGCAGTCCACGGGACTCCTTCAGCGAGCAGTACTTC.

The V and J genes are TRBV6-5 and TRBJ2-1; 10 nucleotides line up with TRBD1. Trimming at V came to 2 bases and at J to 5 bases, leaving 3 bases not matched to a gene. The CDR3 spans 15 residues. Germline CDR1 reads MNHEY; CDR2 reads SVGAGI. The CDR3 DNA sequence: TGTGCCAGCAGTTACCGAGGGACAGGGGACAATGAGCAGTTCTTC. Translating it yields CASSYRGTGDNEQFF.

The V gene is TRBV7-6, the J gene TRBJ2-1; TRBD2 matches 12 bases. Germline trimming cut 4 bases from V and 7 bases from J; bases unmatched to any gene: 8. The CDR3 runs 16 residues. Germline V CDR1 and CDR2: SGHVS, FNYEAQ. CDR3 sequence: CASSSPTSGSLNEQFF. In DNA form, the CDR3 reads TGTGCCAGCAGCTCCCCGACTAGCGGGAGCTTGAATGAGCAGTTCTTC. The full variable domain, completed using reference TRBV7-6 and TRBJ2-1, is GAGVSQSPRYKVTKRGQDVALRCDPISGHVSLYWYRQALGQGPEFLTYFNYEAQQDKSGLPNDRFSAERPEGSISTLTIQRTEQRDSAMYRCASSSPTSGSLNEQFFGPGTRLTVL.

This chain connects TRBV20-1 to TRBJ1-1; TRBD1 matches 7 bases. CDR1 and CDR2 from the germline V gene are DFQATT and SNEGSKA (reference sequence). The CDR3 spans 13 residues. Trimming at V came to 6 bases and at J to 3 bases, leaving 7 bases not matched to a gene. DNA of the CDR3: TGCAGTGCCCACAGGGGAGGGGACACTGAAGCTTTCTTT. This translates into CSAHRGGDTEAFF.

This clonotype was counted only a few times. V usage is TRBV7-8 and J usage is TRBJ2-1; 14 bases agree with TRBD2. The length of the CDR3 is 18 residues. V shed 4 bases and J 10 bases; nucleotides not matched to a gene: 15. Per germline, CDR1 SGHVS and CDR2 FQNEAQ. The CDR3 spells CASSSILVGTSGRGEQFF. The CDR3 nucleotides are TGTGCCAGCAGCTCGATATTAGTCGGGACTAGCGGGAGAGGGGAGCAGTTCTTC.

The chain uses TRBV7-9 and TRBJ2-7, with D possibly being TRBD1 (5 bases). The CDR3 loop spans 11 amino acids. Germline CDR1 and CDR2: SEHNR and FQNEAQ (reference sequence). V was clipped by 8 bases and J by 5 bases, with 10 bases between them. The CDR3 here is CASGKGNEQYF. The CDR3 coding sequence is TGTGCCAGCGGTAAGGGGAACGAGCAGTACTTC. The whole variable domain, filled in from reference TRBV7-9 and TRBJ2-7, reads DTGVSQNPRHKITKRGQNVTFRCDPISEHNRLYWYRQTLGQGPEFLTYFQNEAQLEKSRLLSDRFSAERPKGSFSTLEIQRTEQGDSAMYLCASGKGNEQYFGPGTRLTVT.

The J gene is TRBJ1-1, the V gene TRBV7-2; D possibly corresponds to TRBD1 (5 bases). The germline CDR1 and CDR2 sequences are SGHTA and FQGNSA. Trimming left V 4 bases short and J 6 bases short, with 18 bases between. The CDR3 is 15 amino acids. CDR3 DNA sequence: TGTGCCAGCAGCTCCCAAGCGGGGGGGGGTTCTGAAGCTTTCTTT. This codes for CASSSQAGGGSEAFF.

This clonotype was observed a few times. CDR3 in DNA: TGTGCCAGCAGCTTACAAGGGGATCAAGCCCAGTACTTC. Translating it yields CASSLQGDQAQYF. The V gene is TRBV7-9, the J gene TRBJ2-5; tentatively, D is TRBD1 (5 bases). The CDR3 totals 13 residues. Between the trimmed V and J ends, which lost 2 bases and 9 bases, there was a span of 13 bases. Germline V CDR1 and CDR2: SEHNR, FQNEAQ (reference sequence).

The chain joins TRBV28 to TRBJ2-7; D gene uncertain. V dropped 10 bases and J dropped 0 bases, with 13 bases sitting between them. The CDR3 covers 13 residues. CDR1 and CDR2 from the germline V gene are MDHEN and SYDVKM. The CDR3 here is CATWSKSSYEQYF. The CDR3 DNA sequence: TGTGCCACCTGGAGTAAAAGCTCCTACGAGCAGTACTTC. Full variable domain (remainder filled in from reference TRBV28 and TRBJ2-7): DVKVTQSSRYLVKRTGEKVFLECVQDMDHENMFWYRQDPGLGLRLIYFSYDVKMKEKGDIPEGYSVSREKKERFSLILESASTNQTSMYLCATWSKSSYEQYFGPGTRLTVT.

V is TRBV20-1 and J is TRBJ1-2; D call uncertain. The CDR3 length is 12 residues. CDR1 is DFQATT, CDR2 SNEGSKA, per germline (reference sequence). Deletions cut 5 bases from V and 5 bases from J, with 12 bases between. CDR3 bases: TGCAGTGCTTATACCGAAAGATATGGCTACACCTTC. Amino acids: CSAYTERYGYTF.

The genes are TRBV28 and TRBJ2-2; the D gene is possibly TRBD1 (6 bases). Trimming removed 6 bases at V and 4 bases at J, with 9 bases between. The germline V gene has CDR1 MDHEN and CDR2 SYDVKM. The CDR3 contains 13 residues. This CDR3 is CASRQGPTGELFF. CDR3 bases: TGTGCCAGCAGACAGGGTCCCACCGGGGAGCTGTTTTTT.

The chain links TRBV20-1 to TRBJ2-1, with 8 bases fitting TRBD2. The germline gives CDR1 DFQATT, CDR2 SNEGSKA (reference sequence). CDR3 size: 16 residues. The trim removed 0 bases at V and 3 bases at J, leaving 7 bases unmatched. In DNA form, the CDR3 reads TGCAGTGCTAGAGATCCGGCTAGCGGGCTCTACAATGAGCAGTTCTTC. It encodes CSARDPASGLYNEQFF.

The V gene is TRBV6-1, the J gene TRBJ2-7, with 11 bases fitting TRBD1. Unmatched junction bases numbered 4, after V lost 5 bases and J lost 4 bases. The CDR3 consists of 14 residues. Germline V gene sequence: CDR1 MNHNS, CDR2 SASEGT. The CDR3 DNA sequence: TGTGCCAGCAGTCCGGGACAGGGGGTTTACGAGCAGTACTTC. Protein product: CASSPGQGVYEQYF.

The chain has TRBV4-1 and TRBJ2-7; no definite D call. The CDR3 is made up of 14 amino acids. The germline gives CDR1 MGHRA, CDR2 YSYEKL. The ends were cut back, 0 bases at V and 6 bases at J, with 12 bases in the middle. This CDR3 reads CASSQEVRVREQYF. As DNA, the CDR3 is TGCGCCAGCAGCCAAGAGGTTCGGGTTCGCGAGCAGTACTTC.

V is TRBV10-3 and J is TRBJ2-1; D gene unclear. The CDR3 is 13 residues long. V was trimmed by 4 bases and J by 7 bases, leaving 11 bases between them. CDR1 is ENHRY, CDR2 SYGVKD, per germline. CDR3 sequence reads: CAISGGAPNEQFF. The CDR3 DNA reads TGTGCCATCAGTGGAGGTGCCCCGAATGAGCAGTTCTTC.

The chain joins TRBV30 to TRBJ2-5; D tentatively fits TRBD1 or TRBD2 (5 bases each). This CDR3 spans 13 amino acids. Germline CDR1 reads GTSNPN; CDR2 reads SVGIG (reference sequence). V was cut by 0 bases and J by 5 bases, with 10 bases left in between. The CDR3 loop is CAWSVGWGETQYF. The CDR3 DNA sequence: TGTGCCTGGAGTGTAGGATGGGGGGAGACCCAGTACTTC.

J is TRBJ2-2 and V is TRBV4-1; tentatively, D is TRBD1 (6 bases). The CDR3 has 18 amino acids. Trimming shortened V by 6 bases and J by 5 bases, and 25 bases separated the two germline ends. Germline assignment: CDR1 MGHRA and CDR2 YSYEKL. The CDR3 DNA sequence: TGCGCCAGCAGTCCCAAGGTCGGGCAGGGGATGGGGACCGGGGAGCTGTTTTTT. Translation: CASSPKVGQGMGTGELFF.

The chain uses TRBV18 and TRBJ2-5; 8 bases agree with TRBD1. CDR1 and CDR2 from the germline V gene are KGHSH and LQKENI. CDR3 length: 14 amino acids. Trimming took 2 bases from V and 4 from J; bases not matched to a gene: 3. The CDR3 reads CASSPGDRGETQYF. In DNA form, the CDR3 reads TGTGCCAGCTCACCAGGTGACAGGGGAGAGACCCAGTACTTC.

The V and J genes are TRBV6-1 and TRBJ2-7; tentatively, D is TRBD1 (6 bases). CDR1 and CDR2 (germline): MNHNS, SASEGT. CDR3 length equals 13 residues. The V end lost 8 bases, the J end lost 2 bases, and 13 bases lay between the germline ends. The CDR3 is CASGPGVAYEQYF. Written as DNA, the CDR3 is TGTGCCAGCGGACCAGGGGTAGCCTACGAGCAGTACTTC.